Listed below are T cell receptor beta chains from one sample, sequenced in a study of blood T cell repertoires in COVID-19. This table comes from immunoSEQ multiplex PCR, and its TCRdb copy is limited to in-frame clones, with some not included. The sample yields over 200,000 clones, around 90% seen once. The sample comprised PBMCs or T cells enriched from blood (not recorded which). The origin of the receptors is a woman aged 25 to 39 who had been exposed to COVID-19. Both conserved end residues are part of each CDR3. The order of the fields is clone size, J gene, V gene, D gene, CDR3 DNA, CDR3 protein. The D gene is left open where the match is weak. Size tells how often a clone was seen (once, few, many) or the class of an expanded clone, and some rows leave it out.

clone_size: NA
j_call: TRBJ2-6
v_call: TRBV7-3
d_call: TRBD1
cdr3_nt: TGTGCCAGCAGCCTGGACAGGGCTGGGGCCAACGTCCTGACTTTC
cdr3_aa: CASSLDRAGANVLTF

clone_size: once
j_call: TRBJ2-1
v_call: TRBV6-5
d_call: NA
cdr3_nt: NA
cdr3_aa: CASSSSALPEDEQFF

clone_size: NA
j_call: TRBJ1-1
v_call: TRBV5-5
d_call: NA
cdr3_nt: TGTGCCAGCAGTAGGGAGTACACTGAAGCTTTCTTT
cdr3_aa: CASSREYTEAFF

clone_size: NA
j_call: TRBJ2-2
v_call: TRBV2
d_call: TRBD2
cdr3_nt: TGTGCCAGCAGTGTTCTAGCGGGAGTTACCGGGGAGCTGTTTTTT
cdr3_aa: CASSVLAGVTGELFF

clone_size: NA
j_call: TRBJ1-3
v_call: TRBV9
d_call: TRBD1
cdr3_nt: TGTGCCAGCAGCGTATTCCCGACAGGGGAAGGAAACACCATATATTTT
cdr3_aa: CASSVFPTGEGNTIYF

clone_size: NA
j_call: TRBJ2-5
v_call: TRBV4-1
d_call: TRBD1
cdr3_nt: TGCGCCAGCAGCCGACGACCGGGACAGGGCGAAGAGACCCAGTACTTC
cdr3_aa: CASSRRPGQGEETQYF

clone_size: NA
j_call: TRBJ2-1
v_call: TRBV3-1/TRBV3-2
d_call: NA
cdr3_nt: TGTGCCAGCAGCCCGGGACTGAATGAGCAGTTCTTC
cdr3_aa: CASSPGLNEQFF

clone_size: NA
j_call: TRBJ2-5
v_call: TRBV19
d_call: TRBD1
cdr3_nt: TGTGCCAGTAGTAGGACAGGGGACGCCGCGAGGACCCAGTACTTC
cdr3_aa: CASSRTGDAARTQYF

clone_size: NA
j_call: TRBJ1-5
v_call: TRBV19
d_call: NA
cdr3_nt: TGTGCCAGTAAGACAATGGGTTCCCTCAATCAGCCCCAGCATTTT
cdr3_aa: CASKTMGSLNQPQHF

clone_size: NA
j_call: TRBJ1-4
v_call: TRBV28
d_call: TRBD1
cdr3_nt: TGTGCCAGCAGTACTCCTGGGACAGGTGAAAAACTGTTTTTT
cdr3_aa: CASSTPGTGEKLFF

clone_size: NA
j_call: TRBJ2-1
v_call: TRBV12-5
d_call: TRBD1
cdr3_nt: TGTGCTAGTGGTTTGTTTGGGACAGGGAATGAGCAGTTCTTC
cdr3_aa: CASGLFGTGNEQFF

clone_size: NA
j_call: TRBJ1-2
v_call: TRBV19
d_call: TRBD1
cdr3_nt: TGTGCCAGTACCCGGACAGGGTCAAACTATGGCTACACCTTC
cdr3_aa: CASTRTGSNYGYTF

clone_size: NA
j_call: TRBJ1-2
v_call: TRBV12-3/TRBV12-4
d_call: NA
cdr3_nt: TGTGCCAGCAGTTTAGGTCATAACTATGGCTACACCTTC
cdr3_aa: CASSLGHNYGYTF

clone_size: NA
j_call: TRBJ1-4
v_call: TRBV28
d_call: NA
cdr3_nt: TGTGCCAGCAGTTCGGGAGGAAGGGATGAAAAACTGTTTTTT
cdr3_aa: CASSSGGRDEKLFF

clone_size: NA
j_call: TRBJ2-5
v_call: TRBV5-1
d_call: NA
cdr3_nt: TGCGCCAGCAGGCTTGAGGGATCAGTCGGAGAGACCCAGTACTTC
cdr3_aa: CASRLEGSVGETQYF

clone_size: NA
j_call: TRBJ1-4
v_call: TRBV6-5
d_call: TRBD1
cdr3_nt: TGTGCCAGCAGTTTAACCGGGACAGTAACTAATGAAAAACTGTTTTTT
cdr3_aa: CASSLTGTVTNEKLFF

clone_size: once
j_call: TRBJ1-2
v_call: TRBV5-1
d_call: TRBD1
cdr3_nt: TGCGCCAGCAGCTCCGGGACAGGGCTCTCCTATGGCTACACCTTC
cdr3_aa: CASSSGTGLSYGYTF

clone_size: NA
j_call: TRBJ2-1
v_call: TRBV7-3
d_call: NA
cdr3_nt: TGTGCCAGCAGCCCAGGGCACAACTCCTACAATGAGCAGTTCTTC
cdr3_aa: CASSPGHNSYNEQFF

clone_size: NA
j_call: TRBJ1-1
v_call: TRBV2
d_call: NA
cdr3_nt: TGTGCCAGCGGCCCAAAAGTTGAAGCTTTCTTT
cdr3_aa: CASGPKVEAFF

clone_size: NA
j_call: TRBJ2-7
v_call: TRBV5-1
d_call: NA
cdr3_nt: TGCGCCAGCAGCGCTCCTGGGACACAGTACTTC
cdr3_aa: CASSAPGTQYF

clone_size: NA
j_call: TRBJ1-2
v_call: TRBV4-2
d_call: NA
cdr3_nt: TGTGCCAGCAGCCAAGACAGGGCATATGGCTACACCTTC
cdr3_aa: CASSQDRAYGYTF

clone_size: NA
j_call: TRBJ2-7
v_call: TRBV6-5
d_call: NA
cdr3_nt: TGTGCCAGCAGTACCGGGTCCCGGGTGGCCTACGAGCAGTACTTC
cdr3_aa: CASSTGSRVAYEQYF

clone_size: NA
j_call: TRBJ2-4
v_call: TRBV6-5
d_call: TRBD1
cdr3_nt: TGTGCCAGCAGTCCCACAGGGGTCAAAAACATTCAGTACTTC
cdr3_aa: CASSPTGVKNIQYF

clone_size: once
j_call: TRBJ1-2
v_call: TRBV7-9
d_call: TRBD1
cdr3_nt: TGTGCCAGCAGCGTGGGGGGACAGCACTATGGCTACACCTTC
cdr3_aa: CASSVGGQHYGYTF

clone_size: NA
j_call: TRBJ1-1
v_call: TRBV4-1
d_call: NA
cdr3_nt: TGCGCCAGCAGCCAAGTTGGGGGAGGAGCCGCGAACACTGAAGCTTTCTTT
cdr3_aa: CASSQVGGGAANTEAFF

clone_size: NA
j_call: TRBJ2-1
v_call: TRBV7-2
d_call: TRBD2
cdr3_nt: TGTGCCAGCAGCTTAGGCATAGCGGGGTCCTACAATGAGCAGTTCTTC
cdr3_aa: CASSLGIAGSYNEQFF

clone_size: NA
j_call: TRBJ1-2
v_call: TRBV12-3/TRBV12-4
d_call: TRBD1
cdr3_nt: TGTGCCAGCAGCCCGGGGACAGGGTTTGGCTACACCTTC
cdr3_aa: CASSPGTGFGYTF

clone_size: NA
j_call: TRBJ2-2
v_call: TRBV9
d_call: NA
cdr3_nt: TGTGCCAGCAGCGTAGCTCAGGGGAACACCGGGGAGCTGTTTTTT
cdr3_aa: CASSVAQGNTGELFF

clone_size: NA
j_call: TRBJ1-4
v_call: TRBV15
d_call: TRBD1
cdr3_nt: TGTGCCACCAGCAGAGAGGGACAGCCCTCGGTTGAAAAACTGTTTTTT
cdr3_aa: CATSREGQPSVEKLFF

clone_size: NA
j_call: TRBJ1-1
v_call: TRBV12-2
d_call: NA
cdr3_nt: TGTGCAAGTCGCTTAGCGCTACGGGGGAGCACTGAAGCTTTCTTT
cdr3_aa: CASRLALRGSTEAFF

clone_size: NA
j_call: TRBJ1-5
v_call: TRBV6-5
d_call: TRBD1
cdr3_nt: TGTGCCAGCAGTAGACAGGGGGCAAGGGATCAGCCCCAGCATTTT
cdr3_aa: CASSRQGARDQPQHF

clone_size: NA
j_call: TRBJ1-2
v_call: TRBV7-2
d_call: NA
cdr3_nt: TGTGCCAGCAGCTTCCCGGGACTCAGCTATGGCTACACCTTC
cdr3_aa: CASSFPGLSYGYTF

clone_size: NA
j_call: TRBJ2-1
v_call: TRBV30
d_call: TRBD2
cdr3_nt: TGTGCCTCCGAGATATCGGGACTAGCGGCCTACAATGAGCAGTTCTTC
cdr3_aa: CASEISGLAAYNEQFF

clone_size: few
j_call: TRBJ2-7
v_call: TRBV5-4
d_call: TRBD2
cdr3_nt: TGTGCCAGCAGCCTACTAGCGGGAGCTTCCTACGAGCAGTACTTC
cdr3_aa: CASSLLAGASYEQYF

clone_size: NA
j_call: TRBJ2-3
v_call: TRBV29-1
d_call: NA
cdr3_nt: TGCAGCGTTGTGGAGACAGATACGCAGTATTTT
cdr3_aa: CSVVETDTQYF

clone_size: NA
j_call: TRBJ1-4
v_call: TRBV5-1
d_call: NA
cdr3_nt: TGCGCCAGCCGACCTACAGGAGAATCAACTAATGAAAAACTGTTTTTT
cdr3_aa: CASRPTGESTNEKLFF

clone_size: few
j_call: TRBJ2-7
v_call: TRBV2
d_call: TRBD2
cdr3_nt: TGTGCCAGCAGCGACCTCTTAGCGGGAGGCTACGAGCAGTACTTC
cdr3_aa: CASSDLLAGGYEQYF

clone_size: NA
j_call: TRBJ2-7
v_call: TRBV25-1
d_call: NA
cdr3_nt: TGTGCCAGCAGTGAACGGGGATCCTACGAGCAGTACTTC
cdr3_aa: CASSERGSYEQYF

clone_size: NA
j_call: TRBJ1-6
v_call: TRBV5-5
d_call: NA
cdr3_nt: TGTGCCAGCAGCTTGAGGGCAGGGCCGGGGGGGTATAATTCACCCCTCCACTTT
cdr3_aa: CASSLRAGPGGYNSPLHF

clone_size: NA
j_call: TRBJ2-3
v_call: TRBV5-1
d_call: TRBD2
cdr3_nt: TGCGCCAGCAGCCCGGGACTAGCGGGGGGCACAGATACGCAGTATTTT
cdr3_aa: CASSPGLAGGTDTQYF

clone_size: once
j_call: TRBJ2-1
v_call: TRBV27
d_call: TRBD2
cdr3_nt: TGTGCCAGCAGTCGTAGCGGGAGGGGTTACAATGAGCAGTTCTTC
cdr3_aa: CASSRSGRGYNEQFF

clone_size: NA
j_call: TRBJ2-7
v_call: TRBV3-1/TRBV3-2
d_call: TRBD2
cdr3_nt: TGTGCCAGCAGCCAAGAGGCGGGACTAGCGGGGTCGTACGTCGGTTTGCACTTC
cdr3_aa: CASSQEAGLAGSYVGLHF

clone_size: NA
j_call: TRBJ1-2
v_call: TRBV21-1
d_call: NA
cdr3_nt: TGTGCCAGCAGCAAAGAGGCGCGGTGCCTCTACACCTTC
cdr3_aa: CASSKEARCLYTF

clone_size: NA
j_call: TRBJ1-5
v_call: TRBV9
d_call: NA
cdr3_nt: TGTGCCAGCAGCGGACAGGAACACAATCAGCCCCAGCATTTT
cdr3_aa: CASSGQEHNQPQHF

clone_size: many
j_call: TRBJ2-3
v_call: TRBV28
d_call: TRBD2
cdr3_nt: TGTGCCACCATCAAGCGGGAGGGCTTGAATACGCAGTATTTT
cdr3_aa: CATIKREGLNTQYF

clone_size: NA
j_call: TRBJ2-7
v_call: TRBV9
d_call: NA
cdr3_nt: TGTGCCAGCAGCGTAGCCGACGCGGTGTACGAGCAGTACTTC
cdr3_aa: CASSVADAVYEQYF

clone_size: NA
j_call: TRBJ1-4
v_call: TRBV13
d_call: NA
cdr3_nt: TGTGCCAGCAGCCATACGGCGGAGGAAGCAACTAATGAAAAACTGTTTTTT
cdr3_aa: CASSHTAEEATNEKLFF

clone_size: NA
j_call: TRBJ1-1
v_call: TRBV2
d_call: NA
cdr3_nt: TGTGCCAGCATGTCTTCCGGTTACACTGAAGCTTTCTTT
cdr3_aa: CASMSSGYTEAFF

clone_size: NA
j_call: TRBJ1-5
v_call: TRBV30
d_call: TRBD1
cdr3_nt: TGTGCCTGGAGTACCGCTCCGGGACAGGGCAATCAGCCCCAGCATTTT
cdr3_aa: CAWSTAPGQGNQPQHF

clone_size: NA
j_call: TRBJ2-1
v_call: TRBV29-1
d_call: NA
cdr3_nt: TGCAGCGTTGAGAGCGTTAGCTCCTACAATGAGCAGTTCTTC
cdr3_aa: CSVESVSSYNEQFF

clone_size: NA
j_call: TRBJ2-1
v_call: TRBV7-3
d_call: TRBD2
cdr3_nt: TGTGCCAGCAGCTTAAGTCCTAGCGGAAGCTACAATGAGCAGTTCTTC
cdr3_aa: CASSLSPSGSYNEQFF